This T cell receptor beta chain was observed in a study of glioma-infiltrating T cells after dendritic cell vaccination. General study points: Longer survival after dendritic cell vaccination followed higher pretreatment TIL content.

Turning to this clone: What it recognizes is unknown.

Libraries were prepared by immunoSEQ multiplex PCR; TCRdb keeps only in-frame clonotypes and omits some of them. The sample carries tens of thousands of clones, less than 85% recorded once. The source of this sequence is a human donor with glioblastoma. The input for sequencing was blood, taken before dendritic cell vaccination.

The CDR3 DNA reads as TGTGCCAGCAGCTTGGCAGGGGGCGCGCCGAGTAATACTGAAGCTTTCTTT. Protein sequence: CASSLAGGAPSNTEAFF. The chain combines TRBV5-6 with TRBJ1-1; TRBD1 aligns across 8 bases. Trimming removed 0 bases from V and 5 bases from J; junction bases left unmatched: 12. The CDR3 runs to 17 residues. The germline V gene encodes CDR1 SGHDT and CDR2 YYEEEE.